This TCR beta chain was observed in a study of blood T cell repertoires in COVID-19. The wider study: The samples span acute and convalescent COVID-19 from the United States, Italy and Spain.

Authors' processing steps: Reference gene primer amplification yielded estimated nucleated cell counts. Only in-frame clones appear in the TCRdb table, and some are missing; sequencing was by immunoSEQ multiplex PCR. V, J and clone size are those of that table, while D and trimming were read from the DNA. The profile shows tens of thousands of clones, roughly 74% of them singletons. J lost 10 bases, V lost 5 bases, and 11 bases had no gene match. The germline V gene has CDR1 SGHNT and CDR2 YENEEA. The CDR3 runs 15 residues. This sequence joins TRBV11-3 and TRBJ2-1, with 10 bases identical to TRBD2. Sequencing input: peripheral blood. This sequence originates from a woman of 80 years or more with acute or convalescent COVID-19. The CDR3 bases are TGTGCCAGCAGCCCAGCGGGGGGGGGTTCACGGGAGCAGTTCTTC. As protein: CASSPAGGGSREQFF.